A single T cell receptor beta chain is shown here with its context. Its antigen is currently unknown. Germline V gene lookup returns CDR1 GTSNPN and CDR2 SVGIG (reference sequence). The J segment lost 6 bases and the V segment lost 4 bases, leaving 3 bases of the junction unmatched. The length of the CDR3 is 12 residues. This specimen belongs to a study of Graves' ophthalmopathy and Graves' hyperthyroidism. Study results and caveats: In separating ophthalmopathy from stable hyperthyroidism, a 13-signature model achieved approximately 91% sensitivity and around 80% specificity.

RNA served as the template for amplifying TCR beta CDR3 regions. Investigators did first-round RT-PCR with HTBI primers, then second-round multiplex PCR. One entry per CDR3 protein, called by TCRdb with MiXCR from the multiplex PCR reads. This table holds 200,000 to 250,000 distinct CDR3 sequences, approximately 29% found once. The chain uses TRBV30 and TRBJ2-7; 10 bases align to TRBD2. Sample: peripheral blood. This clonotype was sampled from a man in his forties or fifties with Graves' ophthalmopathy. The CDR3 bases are TGTGCCTGGACTAGCGGGAGAGCCGAGCAGTACTTC. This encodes CAWTSGRAEQYF.